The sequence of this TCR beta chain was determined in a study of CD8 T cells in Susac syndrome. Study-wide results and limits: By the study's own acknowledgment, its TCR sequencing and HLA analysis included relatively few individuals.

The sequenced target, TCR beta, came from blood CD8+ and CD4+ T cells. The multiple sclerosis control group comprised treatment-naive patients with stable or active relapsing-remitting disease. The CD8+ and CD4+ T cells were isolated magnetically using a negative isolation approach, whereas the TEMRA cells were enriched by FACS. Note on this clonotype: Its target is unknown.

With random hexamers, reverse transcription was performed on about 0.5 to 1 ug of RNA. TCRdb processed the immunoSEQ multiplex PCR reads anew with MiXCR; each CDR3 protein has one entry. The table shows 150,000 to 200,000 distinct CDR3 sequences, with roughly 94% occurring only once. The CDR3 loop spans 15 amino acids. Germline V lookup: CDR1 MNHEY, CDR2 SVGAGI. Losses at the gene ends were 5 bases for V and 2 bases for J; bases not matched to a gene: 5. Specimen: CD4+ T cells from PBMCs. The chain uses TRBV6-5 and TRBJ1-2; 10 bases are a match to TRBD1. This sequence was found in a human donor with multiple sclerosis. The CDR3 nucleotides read TGTGCCAGCAGTCCGTGGACAGGGGGGAACTATGGCTACACCTTC. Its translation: CASSPWTGGNYGYTF.